Following are 11 T cell receptor beta chains from one sample sequenced in a study of blood T cell repertoires in COVID-19. This table comes from immunoSEQ multiplex PCR, and its TCRdb copy is limited to in-frame clones, with some not included. Here the sample spans about 220,000 clones, approximately 84% being singletons. The material sequenced was peripheral blood. The receptors were sampled from an older woman with acute or convalescent COVID-19.

This rearrangement joins TRBV6-5 to TRBJ2-3; D is perhaps TRBD2 (5 bases). Trimming cost V 0 bases and J 3 bases, with 7 bases left between them. The CDR3 extends over 14 amino acids. Germline CDR1 reads MNHEY; CDR2 reads SVGAGI. The chain's CDR3 is CASSYSGETDTQYF. As DNA, the CDR3 is TGTGCCAGCAGTTACTCCGGGGAAACAGATACGCAGTATTTT.

This clone was detected once. The chain uses TRBV5-8 and TRBJ1-2, with unresolved D. CDR1 is SGHTS and CDR2 is YDEGEE in the germline V gene. The CDR3 sequence is 14 residues long. V lost 5 bases and J 3 bases, leaving 14 bases between the germline ends. The CDR3 sequence: CASSRAGIDYGYTF. The CDR3 region has the DNA TGTGCCAGCAGTAGGGCGGGAATTGACTATGGCTACACCTTC.

The genes are TRBV5-1 and TRBJ2-3; maybe TRBD2 (7 bases). CDR3 length: 13 residues. The V end lost 5 bases, the J end lost 7 bases, and 14 bases lay between the germline ends. CDR1 is SGHRS, CDR2 YFSETQ, per germline. The CDR3 here is CASRGGGPNTQYF. The CDR3 DNA reads TGCGCCAGCAGAGGGGGGGGGCCCAATACGCAGTATTTT.

The V call is TRBV7-9, the J call TRBJ1-2; D is undetermined. The CDR3 totals 14 residues. V was trimmed by 3 bases and J by 6 bases, leaving 14 bases between them. The germline gives CDR1 SEHNR, CDR2 FQNEAQ (reference sequence). In nucleotides, the CDR3 is TGTGCCAGCAGCTTCGGTGGGTCCCGGGATGGCTACACCTTC. This translates into CASSFGGSRDGYTF.

This clone was observed a single time. The sample has other DNA sequences that encode this CDR3 too. This rearrangement joins TRBV4-1 to TRBJ1-1; weak D call: TRBD1 (5 bases). The germline V and J ends were trimmed by 8 bases and 2 bases, with 12 bases remaining between them. Per the germline V gene, CDR1 is MGHRA and CDR2 is YSYEKL. The CDR3 covers 13 residues. This CDR3 reads CASAGQVNTEAFF. The CDR3 DNA is TGCGCCAGCGCGGGGCAGGTAAACACTGAAGCTTTCTTT.

The CDR3: CASSPKAGGNYNEQFF. The CDR3 bases are TGTGCCAGCTCACCAAAAGCGGGGGGGAACTACAATGAGCAGTTCTTC. V is TRBV18 and J is TRBJ2-1, with 10 bases aligning to TRBD2. The CDR3 has 16 residues. CDR1 is KGHSH, CDR2 LQKENI, per germline. Trimming took 2 bases from V and 3 from J; bases not matched to a gene: 4.

The chain carries TRBV6-5 and TRBJ2-1; D not certain. This CDR3 has 12 amino acids. CDR1 MNHEY and CDR2 SVGAGI come from the germline V gene. The V end was cut by 6 bases, the J end by 9 bases, with 12 bases between. The CDR3 here is CASRYGSGEQFF. The CDR3 coding sequence is TGTGCCAGCAGGTACGGCTCTGGTGAGCAGTTCTTC.

The genes are TRBV7-2 and TRBJ1-3; 10 nucleotides match TRBD1. The CDR3 is 16 amino acids. Germline trimming cut 5 bases from V and 4 bases from J; bases unmatched to any gene: 8. The germline V gene has CDR1 SGHTA and CDR2 FQGNSA. CDR3 coding DNA: TGTGCCAGCAGCCTGGGACAGGGGTACGGGGGAAACACCATATATTTT. This encodes CASSLGQGYGGNTIYF.

The chain is built from TRBV5-4 and TRBJ2-3; TRBD2 aligns across 10 bases. The CDR3 runs 15 residues. The V segment lost 0 bases and the J segment 4 bases; nucleotides outside the gene matches: 2. Germline assignment: CDR1 SGHNT and CDR2 YYREEE (reference sequence). CDR3 coding DNA: TGTGCCAGCAGCTTGGCTAGCGGGGGACCAGATACGCAGTATTTT. Its protein product is CASSLASGGPDTQYF.

This rearrangement joins TRBV10-3 to TRBJ1-4; D is ambiguous. Germline CDR1 is ENHRY and CDR2 is SYGVKD. This CDR3 spans 14 amino acids. Trimming cost V 0 bases and J 4 bases, with 6 bases left between them. DNA of the CDR3: TGTGCCATCAGTGAGTCCCTTAGTAATGAAAAACTGTTTTTT. Translated, it gives CAISESLSNEKLFF.

The CDR3 DNA reads TGTGCCAGCAGCGTCGACAGGGACTATGGCTACACCTTC. It encodes CASSVDRDYGYTF. This chain joins TRBV9 and TRBJ1-2; 7 bases map to TRBD1. Germline CDR1 SGDLS, CDR2 YYNGEE. V lost 2 bases and J lost 3; bases outside the gene matches: 1. The length of the CDR3 is 13 residues.